Shown below are 22 T cell receptor beta chains from a single sample sequenced in a study of vaccination effects on CD4 cells after COVID-19. Their recognized antigens are unknown. Data came from immunoSEQ multiplex PCR; TCRdb stores just in-frame clones and leaves some out. The data contain approximately 83,000 clones, 77% of them singletons. Prior to sequencing, the ViraFEST assay stimulated PBMC with viral peptide pools, which expanded the antigen-specific CD4+ T cells. Cultured cells yielded isolated CD4+ T cells after 10 to 11 days. Vaccine administered to participants consisted of two doses of either BNT162b2 or mRNA-1273. The sample consisted of CD4+ T cells from PBMCs cultured with HCoV-OC43 spike peptides, taken after COVID-19 vaccination. Subset reported: HCoV-OC43 spike overlapping peptide pool stimulation. These receptor sequences come from a human donor who received a COVID-19 vaccine.

The chain uses TRBV2 and TRBJ2-5; 7 bases agree with TRBD1. V shed 6 bases, J shed 1 base, and the junction held 8 bases outside the gene matches. The germline gives CDR1 SNHLY, CDR2 FYNNEI. This CDR3 has 15 amino acids. As DNA, the CDR3 is TGTGCCAGCAGCCGCCCGACAGGGCCCCAAGAGACCCAGTACTTC. Its translation is CASSRPTGPQETQYF.

The chain combines TRBV7-9 with TRBJ1-2; TRBD1 might be the D (5 bases). This CDR3 region has 13 residues. The germline V and J ends were trimmed by 3 bases and 4 bases, with 9 bases remaining between them. Germline V gene lookup returns CDR1 SEHNR and CDR2 FQNEAQ (reference sequence). CDR3 sequence reads: CASSLDTLYGYTF. The CDR3 coding sequence is TGTGCCAGCAGCTTGGACACCCTCTATGGCTACACCTTC.

This chain joins TRBV6-5 and TRBJ2-7; D might be TRBD1 or TRBD2, each matching 5 bases. The CDR3 consists of 13 residues. The V gene lost 5 bases and the J gene lost 6 bases, with 14 bases spanning the gap. Looked up from germline, CDR1 is MNHEY and CDR2 is SVGAGI. In nucleotides, the CDR3 is TGTGCCAGCAGTCCCGGGACGCGCGGCGAGCAGTACGTC. Its translation is CASSPGTRGEQYV.

This clone was seen a handful of times. CDR3 residues: CASSDEGDPSGNTIYF. The CDR3 DNA sequence: TGCGCCAGCAGCGATGAAGGGGATCCCTCTGGAAACACCATATATTTT. This chain joins TRBV10-1 and TRBJ1-3; D possibly corresponds to TRBD1 (5 bases). CDR3 length: 16 amino acids. Germline CDR1 and CDR2: WNHNN and SYGVQD (reference sequence). Trimming shortened V by 6 bases and J by 0 bases, and 15 bases separated the two germline ends.

The chain is built from TRBV7-3 and TRBJ2-3; D unclear. CDR3 length equals 13 residues. V was pared by 3 bases and J by 5 bases, with 9 bases between. The germline V gene encodes CDR1 SGHTA and CDR2 FQGTGA. The CDR3 sequence is CASSFNGEDTQYF. In nucleotides, the CDR3 is TGTGCCAGCAGCTTCAATGGGGAAGATACGCAGTATTTT.

The chain carries TRBV10-2 and TRBJ2-3; either TRBD1 or TRBD2 may fit D (5 bases each). This CDR3 comprises 13 residues. In germline, CDR1 is WSHSY, CDR2 SAAADI. The germline V and J ends were trimmed by 9 bases and 2 bases, with 12 bases remaining between them. The CDR3 spells CARTDGVTDTQYF. In DNA form, the CDR3 reads TGCGCCAGGACAGACGGGGTCACAGATACGCAGTATTTT.

This clone came up a few times. J is TRBJ2-3 and V is TRBV6-5; 8 bases are shared with TRBD2. Germline V gene data show CDR1 as MNHEY and CDR2 as SVGAGI. V lost 2 bases, J lost 0 bases, and 1 base stayed unmatched. The CDR3 contains 15 residues. For the CDR3, the DNA is TGTGCCAGCAGTTACCGCGGGGGGAGCACAGATACGCAGTATTTT. Its protein product is CASSYRGGSTDTQYF.

This clone was recorded only once. The chain links TRBV5-1 to TRBJ2-5, with a possible D match to TRBD2 (5 bases). Germline V gene sequence: CDR1 SGHRS, CDR2 YFSETQ. This CDR3 is 13 amino acids long. With 1 base removed from V and 5 bases from J, the gap between germline ends came to 9 bases. The CDR3 DNA reads TGCGCCAGCAGCTTGCAAGGGAGCGAGACCCAGTACTTC. As protein: CASSLQGSETQYF.

This chain uses TRBV3-1 (or the pseudogene TRBV3-2) with TRBJ1-1, with TRBD1 as a possible D gene (5 bases). V lost 5 bases and J lost 4, with 8 bases in between. Germline V CDR1 and CDR2: LGHDT, YNNKEL (reference sequence). CDR3 size: 12 residues. The CDR3 DNA reads as TGTGCCAGCAGCGGACATGCCACTGAAGCTTTCTTT. Its protein is CASSGHATEAFF.

The chain carries TRBV7-9 and TRBJ2-5; possible D gene TRBD1, 5 bases. V shed 7 bases and J shed 2 bases, with 17 bases lying between them. From germline, CDR1 is SEHNR and CDR2 FQNEAQ (reference sequence). This CDR3 has 15 amino acids. The CDR3 coding sequence is TGTGCCAGCACCAAAAGCGTAGGGGTACAAGAGACCCAGTACTTC. It encodes CASTKSVGVQETQYF.

The chain recombines TRBV4-2 with TRBJ2-5; D is ambiguous. Germline lookup yields CDR1 LGHNA and CDR2 YNFKEQ. V shed 4 bases and J shed 5 bases, with 8 bases lying between them. The CDR3 has 12 residues. The CDR3 sequence is CASSLGWETQYF. Here the CDR3 DNA reads TGTGCCAGCAGCCTAGGGTGGGAGACCCAGTACTTC.

This clone was seen a few times. V is TRBV6-1 and J is TRBJ1-2; perhaps TRBD1 as D (6 bases). This CDR3 has 17 amino acids. V lost 2 bases and J lost 5, with 21 bases in between. Germline V gene sequence: CDR1 MNHNS, CDR2 SASEGT. The CDR3 DNA follows: TGTGCCAGCAGTGAAACCAGGGCTGGGGGCAGGGTGTATGGCTACACCTTC. Its protein product is CASSETRAGGRVYGYTF.

V and J are TRBV6-5 and TRBJ2-5; TRBD1 aligns across 9 bases. This CDR3 has 15 residues. Germline-derived CDR1 and CDR2 are MNHEY and SVGAGI. Losses at the gene ends were 3 bases for V and 5 bases for J; bases not matched to a gene: 7. CDR3 amino acids: CASSYSTGGAETQYF. The DNA for the CDR3 is TGTGCCAGCAGTTATAGCACAGGGGGCGCGGAGACCCAGTACTTC.

The CDR3 reads CASSPRARATSGGAGELFF. The CDR3, as DNA: TGTGCCAGCAGCCCCCGCGCCCGGGCGACTAGCGGGGGCGCCGGGGAGCTGTTTTTT. The chain recombines TRBV3-1 (or the pseudogene TRBV3-2) with TRBJ2-2; 12 bases line up with TRBD2. CDR3 length: 19 residues. Germline V gene lookup returns CDR1 LGHDT and CDR2 YNNKEL (reference sequence). V lost 4 bases and J lost 6; bases outside the gene matches: 15.

The chain carries TRBV11-2 and TRBJ2-1; D uncertain. Between the trimmed V and J ends, which lost 2 bases and 3 bases, there was a span of 2 bases. The germline gives CDR1 SGHAT, CDR2 FQNNGV. The CDR3 length is 12 residues. The CDR3 loop reads CASSLLYNEQFF. The CDR3 nucleotides read TGTGCCAGCAGCTTACTCTACAATGAGCAGTTCTTC. Full variable domain (missing parts from reference TRBV11-2 and TRBJ2-1): EAGVAQSPRYKIIEKRQSVAFWCNPISGHATLYWYQQILGQGPKLLIQFQNNGVVDDSQLPKDRFSAERLKGVDSTLKIQPAKLEDSAVYLCASSLLYNEQFFGPGTRLTVL.

V usage is TRBV5-1 and J usage is TRBJ1-2; 8 bases agree with TRBD1. This CDR3 contains 14 residues. The V and J ends lost 6 bases and 6 bases, in that order; junction bases with no gene match: 10. The germline CDR1 and CDR2 sequences are SGHRS and YFSETQ. CDR3 DNA: TGCGCCAGCACCTCGCCAGGGGGCATGGATGGCTACACCTTC. The encoded protein is CASTSPGGMDGYTF.

This rearrangement joins TRBV5-6 to TRBJ1-6; 8 bases are a match to TRBD1. The CDR3 has 15 residues. Trimming removed 2 bases from V and 7 bases from J; junction bases left unmatched: 5. The V gene's germline CDR1 is SGHDT and CDR2 YYEEEE. CDR3 bases: TGTGCCAGCAGCTTAGAGGACAGGGAAAATTCACCCCTCCACTTT. This codes for CASSLEDRENSPLHF.

This chain connects TRBV9 to TRBJ2-5; D is perhaps TRBD2 (6 bases). Germline lookup yields CDR1 SGDLS and CDR2 YYNGEE. The V and J ends lost 2 bases and 0 bases respectively, with 8 bases between them. The CDR3 runs 14 residues. CDR3 protein: CASSVRDYQETQYF. As DNA, the CDR3 is TGTGCCAGCAGCGTCCGGGACTACCAAGAGACCCAGTACTTC. The whole variable domain, remainder taken from reference TRBV9 and TRBJ2-5, is DSGVTQTPKHLITATGQRVTLRCSPRSGDLSVYWYQQSLDQGLQFLIQYYNGEERAKGNILERFSAQQFPDLHSELNLSSLELGDSALYFCASSVRDYQETQYFGPGTRLLVL.

A few counts support this clone. CDR3 nucleotide sequence: TGCGCCAGCAGCCAAGGTACGACGGGTACGCAGTATTTT. The encoded protein is CASSQGTTGTQYF. V usage is TRBV4-1 and J usage is TRBJ2-3; D gene unclear. The CDR3 runs 13 residues. Germline values: CDR1 MGHRA, CDR2 YSYEKL. With 1 base removed from V and 8 bases from J, the gap between germline ends came to 10 bases.

There are a few counts of this clone. The chain employs TRBV5-1 and TRBJ2-3, with 9 bases that match TRBD1. The CDR3 loop spans 13 amino acids. The germline gives CDR1 SGHRS, CDR2 YFSETQ. The V segment lost 0 bases and the J segment 15 bases; nucleotides outside the gene matches: 8. The CDR3 loop is CASSLVGDRDQYF. CDR3 bases: TGCGCCAGCAGCTTGGTCGGGGACAGGGACCAATATTTT. Based on the CDR3 plus reference TRBV5-1 and TRBJ2-3, the full variable domain is KAGVTQTPRYLIKTRGQQVTLSCSPISGHRSVSWYQQTPGQGLQFLFEYFSETQRNKGNFPGRFSGRQFSNSRSEMNVSTLELGDSALYLCASSLVGDRDQYFGPGTRLTVL.

This clone was recorded once. The chain carries TRBV5-8 and TRBJ1-2; D might be TRBD1 (5 bases). CDR1 SGHTS and CDR2 YDEGEE come from the germline V gene. This CDR3 region has 18 residues. The V end was cut by 4 bases, the J end by 0 bases, with 22 bases between. The CDR3 DNA reads TGTGCCAGCAGCCAAAGTAAGACAGCCACCCCCGCTAACTATGGCTACACCTTC. This encodes CASSQSKTATPANYGYTF. Supplemented by reference TRBV5-8 and TRBJ1-2, the full variable domain reads EAGVTQSPTHLIKTRGQQATLRCSPISGHTSVYWYQQALGLGLQFLLWYDEGEERNRGNFPPRFSGRQFPNYSSELNVNALELEDSALYLCASSQSKTATPANYGYTFGSGTRLTVV.

The gene calls are TRBV9 and TRBJ1-4, with a tentative D call TRBD1 (5 bases). The CDR3 extends over 16 amino acids. With 0 bases removed from V and 3 bases from J, the gap between germline ends came to 12 bases. The germline gives CDR1 SGDLS, CDR2 YYNGEE. The CDR3 here is CASSVGFGTPNEKLFF. DNA for the CDR3: TGTGCCAGCAGCGTAGGCTTCGGGACCCCTAATGAAAAACTGTTTTTT.